The 25 T cell receptor beta chains below come from one sample, sequenced in a study of beta chain features in type 1 diabetes. Sequenced material consisted of expressed TCRB transcripts (all of the isolated RNA was reverse transcribed). TCRdb's copy holds only in-frame clones and misses some; the assay was immunoSEQ multiplex PCR. The sample yields around 250,000 clones, 27% seen once. Sequenced sample: central memory CD4+ T cells from blood. The origin of the receptors is a young man in good health.

This clone showed up just a few times. The rearrangement uses TRBV14 and TRBJ1-1, with a possible D match to TRBD1 (6 bases). Trimming left V 1 base short and J 5 bases short, with 14 bases between. The CDR3 is 15 residues long. CDR1 is SGHDN, CDR2 FVKESK, per germline. This CDR3 reads CASSQVAGAGTEAFF. The DNA for the CDR3 is TGTGCCAGCAGCCAAGTCGCAGGGGCGGGGACTGAAGCTTTCTTT.

V is TRBV7-2 and J is TRBJ2-7, with a possible D match to TRBD2 (6 bases). The CDR3 runs 16 residues. Trimming left V 5 bases short and J 0 bases short, with 17 bases between. Germline V gives CDR1 SGHTA, CDR2 FQGNSA. Written as DNA, the CDR3 is TGTGCCAGCAGCAACCGAGGTGGAGGGAGCTCCTACGAGCAGTACTTC. Amino acids: CASSNRGGGSSYEQYF.

The gene calls are TRBV6-1 and TRBJ2-3, with D possibly TRBD2 on 5 matching bases. Germline values: CDR1 MNHNS, CDR2 SASEGT. The CDR3 loop spans 14 amino acids. The V gene lost 10 bases and the J gene lost 2 bases, with 16 bases spanning the gap. CDR3 nucleotides: TGTGCCACCGGCGGGCTTCAGCCCACAGATACGCAGTATTTT. This gives the protein CATGGLQPTDTQYF.

The chain couples TRBV29-1 to TRBJ2-3; 9 bases align to TRBD1. V lost 5 bases, J lost 3 bases, and 9 bases stayed unmatched. This CDR3 is built from 15 residues. Germline assignment: CDR1 SQVTM and CDR2 ANQGSEA. CDR3 DNA: TGCAGCGTTTGGGACAGGGTAGGGTCTACAGATACGCAGTATTTT. Protein sequence: CSVWDRVGSTDTQYF.

This clone was observed a handful of times. The rearrangement uses TRBV29-1 and TRBJ2-1; D may correspond to TRBD1 or TRBD2 (6 bases each). V was cut by 3 bases and J by 10 bases, with 10 bases left in between. Germline CDR1 reads SQVTM; CDR2 reads ANQGSEA. This CDR3 region has 11 residues. CDR3 coding DNA: TGCAGCGTTGATGGGGGGCTGGAGCAGTTCTTC. Protein product: CSVDGGLEQFF.

In its sample, this clone was seen many times. The CDR3 region is CASSHTGGAKNEQFF. The CDR3 nucleotides are TGTGCCAGCAGCCACACAGGGGGCGCGAAGAATGAGCAGTTCTTC. The J gene is TRBJ2-1, the V gene TRBV7-9; TRBD1 aligns across 9 bases. Germline V gene sequence: CDR1 SEHNR, CDR2 FQNEAQ (reference sequence). The CDR3 is 15 residues long. With 5 bases clipped from V and 7 bases from J, the junction kept 9 bases outside the gene matches. The full variable domain, in which reference TRBV7-9 and TRBJ2-1 provide the parts outside the CDR3, is DTGVSQNPRHKITKRGQNVTFRCDPISEHNRLYWYRQTLGQGPEFLTYFQNEAQLEKSRLLSDRFSAERPKGSFSTLEIQRTEQGDSAMYLCASSHTGGAKNEQFFGPGTRLTVL.

In its sample, this clone was seen many times. J is TRBJ2-4 and V is TRBV7-2, with D perhaps TRBD2 (6 bases). Germline values: CDR1 SGHTA, CDR2 FQGNSA. The V gene lost 5 bases and the J gene lost 7 bases, with 18 bases spanning the gap. The CDR3 covers 15 residues. The CDR3 bases are TGTGCCAGCAGCCTCTCGGCGGGAATCGAGAACATTCAGTACTTC. This gives the protein CASSLSAGIENIQYF. The whole variable domain, remainder taken from reference TRBV7-2 and TRBJ2-4, is GAGVSQSPSNKVTEKGKDVELRCDPISGHTALYWYRQSLGQGLEFLIYFQGNSAPDKSGLPSDRFSAERTGGSVSTLTIQRTQQEDSAVYLCASSLSAGIENIQYFGAGTRLSVL.

This chain uses TRBV30 with TRBJ2-7, with D uncertain. V was trimmed by 3 bases and J by 7 bases, leaving 13 bases between them. This CDR3 is 12 amino acids long. Germline V CDR1 and CDR2: GTSNPN, SVGIG (reference sequence). The CDR3 spells CAWRGTGREQYF. The CDR3 nucleotides are TGTGCCTGGAGAGGAACTGGTAGGGAGCAGTACTTC. Looking up the rest from reference TRBV30 and TRBJ2-7 gives the full variable domain: SQTIHQWPATLVQPVGSPLSLECTVEGTSNPNLYWYRQAAGRGLQLLFYSVGIGQISSEVPQNLSASRPQDRQFILSSKKLLLSDSGFYLCAWRGTGREQYFGPGTRLTVT.

This clone has more than one count but fewer than ten. The gene calls are TRBV30 and TRBJ2-2; D assignment may be TRBD1 or TRBD2 (6 bases each). Looked up from germline, CDR1 is GTSNPN and CDR2 is SVGIG (reference sequence). V shed 3 bases and J shed 0 bases, with 11 bases lying between them. The CDR3 runs to 15 residues. The DNA of the CDR3 is TGTGCCTGGAGGGGGGGCTTAACGAACACCGGGGAGCTGTTTTTT. It translates to CAWRGGLTNTGELFF.

The CDR3 spells CASSTQGGEQFF. The CDR3, as DNA: TGTGCCAGCAGTACACAGGGCGGAGAGCAGTTCTTC. This chain links TRBV27 with TRBJ2-1; D is possibly TRBD1 (6 bases). CDR1 MNHEY and CDR2 SMNVEV come from the germline V gene (reference sequence). V was trimmed by 5 bases and J by 10 bases, leaving 12 bases between them. The CDR3 contains 12 residues.

The chain carries TRBV4-3 and TRBJ2-1; the D gene is possibly TRBD2 (6 bases). This CDR3 is 13 amino acids long. The V gene's germline CDR1 is LGHNA and CDR2 YSLEER. With 2 bases removed from V and 10 bases from J, the gap between germline ends came to 12 bases. The DNA of the CDR3 is TGCGCCAGCAGCCAATCCCCTCGGGAGGAGCAGTTCTTC. This encodes CASSQSPREEQFF.

This clone was seen many times. CDR3 protein: CSVVSGKTYNEQFF. CDR3 bases: TGCAGCGTTGTGTCGGGGAAAACCTACAATGAGCAGTTCTTC. The rearrangement uses TRBV29-1 and TRBJ2-1; D is possibly TRBD2 (5 bases). With 4 bases removed from V and 2 bases from J, the gap between germline ends came to 12 bases. The CDR3 loop spans 14 amino acids. Germline values: CDR1 SQVTM, CDR2 ANQGSEA.

The J gene is TRBJ2-2, the V gene TRBV28; D could derive from TRBD1 or TRBD2 (5 bases each). The CDR3 spans 12 residues. V dropped 6 bases and J dropped 6 bases, with 8 bases sitting between them. Germline V lookup: CDR1 MDHEN, CDR2 SYDVKM. The DNA of the CDR3 is TGTGCCAGCAGCCGGGACGCCGGGGAGCTGTTTTTT. Its translation is CASSRDAGELFF.

This clone occurred a few times. The rearrangement uses TRBV7-9 and TRBJ2-7; 7 nucleotides match TRBD1. There are 14 residues in the CDR3. Trimming took 5 bases from V and 6 from J; bases not matched to a gene: 10. The germline CDR1 and CDR2 sequences are SEHNR and FQNEAQ (reference sequence). CDR3 nucleotides: TGTGCCAGCAGCCTCTCGATTCCAGGGGGCGAGCAGTACTTC. This codes for CASSLSIPGGEQYF.

This clone was observed at least ten times. V usage is TRBV23-1 and J usage is TRBJ2-1, with a weak D call TRBD2 (5 bases). TRBV23-1 is assigned to the ORF class and has an uncertain function. The V end lost 5 bases, the J end lost 5 bases, and 13 bases lay between the germline ends. CDR3 size: 14 residues. The CDR3 spells CASSNIREHNEQFF. CDR3 sequence (DNA): TGCGCCAGCAGTAATATACGGGAACACAATGAGCAGTTCTTC.

The chain employs TRBV29-1 and TRBJ2-5; D perhaps matches TRBD2 (7 bases). V lost 4 bases, J lost 5 bases, and 17 bases lay in between. In germline, CDR1 is SQVTM, CDR2 ANQGSEA. The CDR3 is 14 amino acids. CDR3 protein: CSVAVGGGTETQYF. The CDR3 coding sequence is TGCAGCGTTGCAGTAGGGGGGGGAACGGAGACCCAGTACTTC.

V usage is TRBV7-6 and J usage is TRBJ2-5, with TRBD2 matching 7 bases. The V gene's germline CDR1 is SGHVS and CDR2 FNYEAQ. The CDR3 runs 15 residues. Trimming removed 0 bases from V and 6 bases from J; junction bases left unmatched: 7. This chain's CDR3 is CASSLATTSLKTQYF. The DNA for the CDR3 is TGTGCCAGCAGCTTAGCGACGACTAGCTTGAAGACCCAGTACTTC.

This clone was seen only a few times. The gene calls are TRBV13 and TRBJ2-5, with D hard to call. This CDR3 comprises 13 residues. CDR1 is PRHDT, CDR2 FYEKMQ, per germline (reference sequence). The V end lost 2 bases, the J end lost 1 base, and 5 bases lay between the germline ends. The CDR3 here is CASSLLIQETQYF. CDR3 bases: TGTGCCAGCAGCTTATTAATCCAAGAGACCCAGTACTTC.

This rearrangement joins TRBV6-5 to TRBJ2-7; D gene ambiguous. CDR1 MNHEY and CDR2 SVGAGI come from the germline V gene. V was cut by 6 bases and J by 2 bases, with 11 bases left in between. There are 13 residues in the CDR3. CDR3 loop: CASSPAKTYEQYF. DNA of the CDR3: TGTGCCAGCAGCCCGGCCAAGACCTACGAGCAGTACTTC.

This clone was recorded a few times. The CDR3 reads CASSFGAPDTQYF. For the CDR3, the DNA is TGTGCCAGCAGCTTTGGGGCCCCGGATACGCAGTATTTT. The chain is built from TRBV7-2 and TRBJ2-3, with a possible D match to TRBD1 (5 bases). V dropped 3 bases and J dropped 6 bases, with 10 bases sitting between them. The V gene's germline CDR1 is SGHTA and CDR2 FQGNSA. The CDR3 runs 13 residues.

This clone turned up a few times. The V and J genes are TRBV29-1 and TRBJ1-5, with 7 bases matching TRBD1. Germline CDR1 and CDR2: SQVTM and ANQGSEA. The V segment lost 5 bases and the J segment 3 bases; nucleotides outside the gene matches: 7. CDR3 length: 14 residues. The chain's CDR3 is CSVLTGEFNQPQHF. The CDR3 nucleotides read TGCAGCGTTCTCACAGGGGAATTCAATCAGCCCCAGCATTTT.

This CDR3 reads CASSKSDRVGGYTF. As DNA, the CDR3 is TGTGCCAGTAGTAAGTCTGACAGGGTAGGAGGCTACACCTTC. This chain joins TRBV19 and TRBJ1-2; the match to TRBD1 covers 7 bases. The J segment lost 8 bases and the V segment lost 4 bases, leaving 10 bases of the junction unmatched. This CDR3 has 14 amino acids. Germline V gene data show CDR1 as LNHDA and CDR2 as SQIVND (reference sequence).

This clone showed up just a few times. The gene calls are TRBV6-1 and TRBJ1-5, with a weak D call TRBD1 (5 bases). The length of the CDR3 is 14 residues. Trimming removed 6 bases from V and 2 bases from J, with 11 bases in between. Per the germline V gene, CDR1 is MNHNS and CDR2 is SASEGT. The DNA of the CDR3 is TGTGCCAGCAGACAGGAGAGTGGCAATCAGCCCCAGCATTTT. It codes for CASRQESGNQPQHF.

This clone was seen at least ten times. The chain is built from TRBV18 and TRBJ1-1, with TRBD1 as a possible D gene (6 bases). The V gene lost 5 bases and the J gene lost 1 base, with 8 bases spanning the gap. This CDR3 comprises 13 residues. Germline CDR1 reads KGHSH; CDR2 reads LQKENI. The CDR3 region is CASSGGKNTEAFF. In DNA, the CDR3 is TGTGCCAGCTCAGGGGGCAAGAACACTGAAGCTTTCTTT.

This chain links TRBV7-2 with TRBJ2-3; TRBD2 might be the D (6 bases). The CDR3 runs to 13 residues. V lost 1 base to trimming and J lost 9 bases, with 11 bases between them. Looked up from germline, CDR1 is SGHTA and CDR2 is FQGNSA. CDR3 sequence: CASSLGRLGTQYF. The CDR3 region has the DNA TGTGCCAGCAGCTTAGGCCGACTAGGCACGCAGTATTTT. The whole variable domain, remainder taken from reference TRBV7-2 and TRBJ2-3, is GAGVSQSPSNKVTEKGKDVELRCDPISGHTALYWYRQSLGQGLEFLIYFQGNSAPDKSGLPSDRFSAERTGGSVSTLTIQRTQQEDSAVYLCASSLGRLGTQYFGPGTRLTVL.